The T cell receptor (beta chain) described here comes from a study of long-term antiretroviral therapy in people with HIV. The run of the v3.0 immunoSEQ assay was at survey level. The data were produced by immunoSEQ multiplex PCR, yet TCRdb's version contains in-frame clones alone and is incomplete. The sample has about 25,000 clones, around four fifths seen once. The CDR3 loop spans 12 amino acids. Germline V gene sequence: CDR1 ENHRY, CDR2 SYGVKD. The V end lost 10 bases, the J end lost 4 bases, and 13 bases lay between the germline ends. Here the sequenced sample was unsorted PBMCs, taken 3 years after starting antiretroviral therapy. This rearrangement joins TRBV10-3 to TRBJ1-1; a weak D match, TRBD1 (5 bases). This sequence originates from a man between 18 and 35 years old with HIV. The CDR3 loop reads CATGTVATEAFF. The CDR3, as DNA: TGTGCCACTGGGACCGTTGCCACTGAAGCTTTCTTT.